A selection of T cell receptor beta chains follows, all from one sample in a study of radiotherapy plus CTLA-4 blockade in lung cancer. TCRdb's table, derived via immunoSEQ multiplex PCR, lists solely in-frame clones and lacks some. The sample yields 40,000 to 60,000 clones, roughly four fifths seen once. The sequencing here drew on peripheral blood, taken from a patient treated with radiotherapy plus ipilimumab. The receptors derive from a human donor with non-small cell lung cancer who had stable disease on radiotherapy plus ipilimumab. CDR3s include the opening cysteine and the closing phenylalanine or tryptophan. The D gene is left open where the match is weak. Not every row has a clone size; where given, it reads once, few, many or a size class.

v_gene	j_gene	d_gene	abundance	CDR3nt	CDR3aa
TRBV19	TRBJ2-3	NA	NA	TGTGCCAGTAACGGAGGACGGACAGATACGCAGTATTTT	CASNGGRTDTQYF
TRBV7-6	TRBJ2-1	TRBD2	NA	TGTGCCAGCAGCTTAGAACCGGGAGGAGGGGTTGATGAGCAGTTCTTC	CASSLEPGGGVDEQFF
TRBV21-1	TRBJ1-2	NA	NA	TGTGCCAGCAGCCGAGGGAGGGGCAGGACTAACTATGGCTACACCTTC	CASSRGRGRTNYGYTF
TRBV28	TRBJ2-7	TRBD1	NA	TGTGCCAGCGAGGGGGCGACCTACGAGCAGTACTTC	CASEGATYEQYF
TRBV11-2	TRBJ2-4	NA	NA	TGTGCCAGCAGCCAGGGTCGTTATTCTGACATTCAGTACTTC	CASSQGRYSDIQYF
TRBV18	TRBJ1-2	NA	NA	TGTGCCAGCTCTGACTCGGGGACAGGCTACACCTTC	CASSDSGTGYTF
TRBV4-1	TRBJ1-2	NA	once	TGCGCCAGCAGCCAAGAGGAGGGATATAACTATGGCTACACCTTC	CASSQEEGYNYGYTF
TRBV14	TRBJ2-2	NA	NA	TGTGCCAGCAGCCTGACAGTAGCGAACACCGGGGAGCTGTTTTTT	CASSLTVANTGELFF
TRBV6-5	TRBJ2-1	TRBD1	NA	TGTGCCAGCGGAGGCAGGGGGCCGGGTGAGCAGTTCTTC	CASGGRGPGEQFF
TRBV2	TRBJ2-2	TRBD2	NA	TGTGCCAGCGGAGGACTAGCGGAAACGAACACCGGGGAGCTGTTTTTT	CASGGLAETNTGELFF
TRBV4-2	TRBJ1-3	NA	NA	TGTGCCAGCAGCCACGTGTCTACGGGGGGCGCGGGCTCTGGAAACACCATATATTTT	CASSHVSTGGAGSGNTIYF
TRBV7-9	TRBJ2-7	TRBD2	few	TGTGCCAGCAGCCGCCTGGGCGGGAGGAGCTCCTACGAGCAGTACTTC	CASSRLGGRSSYEQYF
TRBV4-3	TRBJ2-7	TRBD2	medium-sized	TGCGCCAGCAGCCAAGATCCCAGCGGGAGTTTCTACGAGCAGTACTTC	CASSQDPSGSFYEQYF
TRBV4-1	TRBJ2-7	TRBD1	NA	TGCGCCAGCAGCCATTCGACAGGGGGCCCCTCCTACGAGCAGTACTTC	CASSHSTGGPSYEQYF
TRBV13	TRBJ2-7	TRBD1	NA	TGTGCCAGCAGCGCGAACAGGGGAAGCTCCTACGAGCAGTACTTC	CASSANRGSSYEQYF
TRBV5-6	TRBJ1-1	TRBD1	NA	TGTGCCAGCAGCCCATGGGACAGGGTCGGGATGGGAGCTTTCTTT	CASSPWDRVGMGAFF
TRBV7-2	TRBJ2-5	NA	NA	TGTGCCAGCAGCTTAATTCCTGGGACTTCAGGGGAGACCCAGTACTTC	CASSLIPGTSGETQYF